The clone carrying this T cell receptor (beta chain) was counted only a few times. Participants, about 18 to 90 years old, spanned fewer than 25 US areas. This record belongs to a study of blood T cell repertoires in COVID-19. Produced via immunoSEQ multiplex PCR; TCRdb's table is partial and in-frame only. This sample has under 450,000 clones, with approximately 93% found just once. Sequencing input: PBMCs or T cells enriched from blood (not recorded which). The receptor comes from a woman aged 35 to 49 who had been exposed to COVID-19.

The CDR3 is CASSKGQGLNTEAFF. Written as DNA, the CDR3 is TGTGCCAGCAGCAAAGGACAGGGATTGAACACTGAAGCTTTCTTT. J is TRBJ1-1 and V is TRBV5-4; TRBD1 aligns across 8 bases. This CDR3 is built from 15 residues. Germline V gene lookup returns CDR1 SGHNT and CDR2 YYREEE (reference sequence). V gave up 4 bases and J gave up 0 bases; unmatched junction bases: 5.